A single sample is the source of the 27 T cell receptor beta chains below, sequenced in a study of Graves' ophthalmopathy and Graves' hyperthyroidism. RNA transcripts were the template, and TCR beta CDR3 regions were amplified from them. Second-round multiplex PCR came after first-round RT-PCR with HTBI primers. TCRdb redid the calling of the multiplex PCR reads with MiXCR, one entry per CDR3 protein. The table has a few hundred thousand distinct CDR3 sequences, under 45% seen once. The sequenced sample was peripheral blood or thyroid tissue (not recorded which). Receptors were obtained from an adult man with Graves' hyperthyroidism.

About this clonotype: Germline and junction disagree at one end, which may indicate a read error. This rearrangement joins TRBV12-3 or TRBV12-4 to TRBJ2-5, with a tentative D call TRBD1 (6 bases). The CDR3 length is 13 residues. The DNA of the CDR3 is TGTGCCAGCACCATCCGGGGACAAGGGACCCAGTACTTC. Protein sequence: CASTIRGQGTQYF.

This clonotype has ten or more counts. The chain couples TRBV20-1 to TRBJ1-1, with D hard to call. V was shortened by 2 bases and J by 1 base, with 5 bases between the two germline ends. The germline CDR1 and CDR2 sequences are DFQATT and SNEGSKA (reference sequence). CDR3 length: 12 residues. The CDR3 region is CSARWGNTEAFF. Here the CDR3 DNA reads TGCAGTGCTAGATGGGGGAACACTGAAGCTTTCTTT.

This chain uses TRBV20-1 with TRBJ2-7; D unclear. The germline V gene has CDR1 DFQATT and CDR2 SNEGSKA (reference sequence). The CDR3 totals 11 residues. The V and J ends lost 7 bases and 2 bases respectively, with 9 bases between them. In DNA form, the CDR3 reads TGCAGTGTGAGCACCGCCTACGAGCAGTACTTC. Amino acid sequence: CSVSTAYEQYF.

In its sample, this clonotype was seen many times. The chain employs TRBV11-2 and TRBJ2-3; D gene unclear. There are 9 residues in the CDR3. The germline CDR1 and CDR2 sequences are SGHAT and FQNNGV. The CDR3 nucleotides read TGTGCACTGGTGGATACGCAGTATTTT. This translates into CALVDTQYF.

At least ten counts were recorded for this clonotype. The chain joins TRBV5-1 to TRBJ2-7; 10 bases are a match to TRBD1. V was clipped by 0 bases and J by 7 bases; unmatched bases: 7. The CDR3 extends over 15 amino acids. Germline V gives CDR1 SGHRS, CDR2 YFSETQ. CDR3 in DNA: TGCGCCAGCAGCTTGGCCGGGACAGGGGAGGGAGAGCAGTACTTC. Amino acid sequence: CASSLAGTGEGEQYF.

This clonotype has only a few counts. CDR3 sequence: CASSEVVRGGGAFF. CDR3 coding DNA: TGTGCCAGCAGTGAAGTGGTCCGCGGGGGTGGTGCTTTCTTT. The J gene is TRBJ1-1, the V gene TRBV6-5; D may be TRBD1 (5 bases). CDR3 length: 14 amino acids. With 5 bases removed from V and 11 bases from J, the gap between germline ends came to 21 bases. Germline lookup yields CDR1 MNHEY and CDR2 SVGAGI.

This clonotype showed up many times. The rearrangement joins TRBV19 to TRBJ1-1, with D unresolved. This CDR3 contains 14 residues. Germline CDR1 LNHDA, CDR2 SQIVND (reference sequence). Trimming stripped 8 bases from V and 5 bases from J, with 18 bases between. CDR3 sequence reads: CASSLGSGLTEAFF. As DNA, the CDR3 is TGTGCCAGTTCGTTGGGGTCGGGTTTGACTGAAGCTTTCTTT.

On this clonotype: A much more abundant neighbour one base away suggests this may be a read error. This chain uses TRBV4-2 with TRBJ1-5; 8 bases agree with TRBD1. Looked up from germline, CDR1 is LGHNA and CDR2 is YNFKEQ. The junction had 7 bases not matched to a gene; V was cut back by 4 bases and J by 5 bases. This CDR3 comprises 15 residues. The CDR3 sequence is CASSRGQGEDQPQHF. CDR3 bases: TGTGCCAGCAGCCGAGGACAGGGTGAGGATCAGCCCCAGCATTTT.

There are many counts of this clonotype. V and J are TRBV9 and TRBJ2-7, with D tentatively TRBD2 (5 bases). This CDR3 region has 13 residues. With 4 bases removed from V and 2 bases from J, the gap between germline ends came to 10 bases. Germline lookup yields CDR1 SGDLS and CDR2 YYNGEE. This CDR3 is CASSREMAYEQYF. The CDR3 region has the DNA TGTGCCAGCAGCAGGGAGATGGCCTACGAGCAGTACTTC. The full variable domain, in which reference TRBV9 and TRBJ2-7 provide the parts outside the CDR3, is DSGVTQTPKHLITATGQRVTLRCSPRSGDLSVYWYQQSLDQGLQFLIQYYNGEERAKGNILERFSAQQFPDLHSELNLSSLELGDSALYFCASSREMAYEQYFGPGTRLTVT.

In its sample, this clonotype was seen many times. This sequence joins TRBV28 and TRBJ2-7; 7 nucleotides align to TRBD1. The CDR3 loop spans 14 amino acids. Looked up from germline, CDR1 is MDHEN and CDR2 is SYDVKM. Germline trimming cut 3 bases from V and 2 bases from J; bases unmatched to any gene: 4. The CDR3 bases are TGTGCCAGCAGTTTCGGGGACAGTACCTACGAGCAGTACTTC. Protein product: CASSFGDSTYEQYF.

The chain is built from TRBV2 and TRBJ1-1; D is uncertain. Trimming pared 5 bases from V and 1 base from J, leaving 11 bases between. Germline loops: CDR1 SNHLY, CDR2 FYNNEI. The CDR3 contains 14 residues. The CDR3 is CASSLRMGNTEAFF. CDR3 DNA: TGTGCCAGCAGTTTAAGGATGGGGAACACTGAAGCTTTCTTT.

The V and J genes are TRBV7-3 and TRBJ1-1; D gene unclear. The CDR3 length is 14 residues. In germline, CDR1 is SGHTA, CDR2 FQGTGA. V was trimmed by 6 bases and J by 1 base, leaving 12 bases between them. The chain's CDR3 is CASRLAGKNTEAFF. CDR3 sequence (DNA): TGTGCCAGCAGGTTAGCGGGGAAGAACACTGAAGCTTTCTTT.

This clonotype was found a few times. The J gene is TRBJ1-1, the V gene TRBV19; no clear D. CDR1 LNHDA and CDR2 SQIVND come from the germline V gene (reference sequence). The V end was cut by 5 bases, the J end by 1 base, with 14 bases between. The length of the CDR3 is 15 residues. CDR3 bases: TGTGCCAGTAGTTGGTCAGAAGTAGGGAACACTGAAGCTTTCTTT. Translated, it gives CASSWSEVGNTEAFF.

This clonotype was seen more than once but under ten times. CDR3 loop: CASHRTAKQETQYF. The DNA of the CDR3 is TGTGCCAGCCATAGGACAGCGAAACAAGAGACCCAGTACTTC. The rearrangement links TRBV2 to TRBJ2-5; D possibly corresponds to TRBD1 (6 bases). The CDR3 runs to 14 residues. Germline values: CDR1 SNHLY, CDR2 FYNNEI. Trimming stripped 8 bases from V and 2 bases from J, with 15 bases between. Based on the CDR3 plus reference TRBV2 and TRBJ2-5, the full variable domain is EPEVTQTPSHQVTQMGQEVILRCVPISNHLYFYWYRQILGQKVEFLVSFYNNEISEKSEIFDDQFSVERPDGSNFTLKIRSTKLEDSAMYFCASHRTAKQETQYFGPGTRLLVL.

This clonotype showed up many times. V and J are TRBV7-6 and TRBJ1-6, with D unresolved. The CDR3 runs to 15 residues. CDR1 is SGHVS, CDR2 FNYEAQ, per germline. With 0 bases removed from V and 7 bases from J, the gap between germline ends came to 10 bases. The CDR3 sequence is CASSLAVGLNSPLHF. In nucleotides, the CDR3 is TGTGCCAGCAGCTTAGCGGTAGGGTTAAATTCACCCCTCCACTTT.

This clonotype was observed a handful of times. The chain has TRBV30 and TRBJ2-7; possibly TRBD2 for D (5 bases). The CDR3 consists of 12 residues. Germline-derived CDR1 and CDR2 are GTSNPN and SVGIG (reference sequence). V shed 0 bases and J shed 4 bases, with 7 bases lying between them. CDR3 coding DNA: TGTGCCTGGAGTGTACGGGGTTACGAGCAGTACTTC. This translates into CAWSVRGYEQYF.

This chain connects TRBV7-8 to TRBJ2-2; TRBD2 matches at 12 bases. Germline values: CDR1 SGHVS, CDR2 FQNEAQ. The CDR3 is 19 amino acids. V shed 2 bases, J shed 3 bases, and the junction held 10 bases outside the gene matches. CDR3 loop: CASSLWGARLAGDTGELFF. CDR3 in DNA: TGTGCCAGCAGCTTATGGGGGGCTCGACTAGCGGGAGACACCGGGGAGCTGTTTTTT.

V usage is TRBV29-1 and J usage is TRBJ2-5, with 8 bases fitting TRBD2. Gene TRBJ2-1 matches the end of the DNA better, so the J call may be wrong. In germline, CDR1 is SQVTM, CDR2 ANQGSEA. There are 14 residues in the CDR3. DNA of the CDR3: TGCAGCGTTCTTGGACTAGCATTCCGCAATGAGCAGTTCTTC. This encodes CSVLGLAFRNEQFF.

Worth noting for this clonotype: A much larger clone is a single base away; this may be a read error. V usage is TRBV6-5 and J usage is TRBJ2-5; D unresolved. Germline-derived CDR1 and CDR2 are MNHEY and SVGAGI. V dropped 2 bases and J dropped 7 bases, with 8 bases sitting between them. The CDR3 is 12 residues long. CDR3 protein: CASSYQPVTQYF. CDR3 in DNA: TGTGCCAGCAGTTACCAGCCGGTGACCCAGTACTTC.

The chain couples TRBV10-3 to TRBJ2-5; D is possibly TRBD1 or TRBD2 (5 bases each). The CDR3 extends over 13 amino acids. Trimming shortened V by 2 bases and J by 4 bases, and 8 bases separated the two germline ends. Germline lookup yields CDR1 ENHRY and CDR2 SYGVKD. The CDR3 region is CAISEKGRETQYF. The CDR3 coding sequence is TGTGCCATCAGTGAGAAGGGACGAGAGACCCAGTACTTC.

This clonotype appeared many times. The rearrangement uses TRBV15 and TRBJ2-7; D gene unclear. The CDR3 has 16 amino acids. Looked up from germline, CDR1 is LNHNV and CDR2 is YYDKDF (reference sequence). Trimming cost V 0 bases and J 2 bases, with 14 bases left between them. The CDR3 region is CATSRDWELAPYEQYF. CDR3 DNA: TGTGCCACCAGCAGAGATTGGGAACTTGCGCCCTACGAGCAGTACTTC. Supplemented by reference TRBV15 and TRBJ2-7, the full variable domain reads DAMVIQNPRYQVTQFGKPVTLSCSQTLNHNVMYWYQQKSSQAPKLLFHYYDKDFNNEADTPDNFQSRRPNTSFCFLDIRSPGLGDTAMYLCATSRDWELAPYEQYFGPGTRLTVT.

As to this clonotype: A much larger clone differs from this one at a single base, so this may be a read error. This rearrangement joins TRBV19 to TRBJ1-2; D might be TRBD1 (6 bases). From germline, CDR1 is LNHDA and CDR2 SQIVND (reference sequence). This CDR3 contains 14 residues. The CDR3 coding sequence is TGTGCCAGTAGGCGGACAGCATCTGACTATGGCTGCACCTTC. Its translation: CASRRTASDYGCTF.

This clonotype was counted many times. The rearrangement uses TRBV20-1 and TRBJ1-3; possibly TRBD1 for D (6 bases). Trimming removed 1 base at V and 0 bases at J, with 16 bases between. The CDR3 has 17 amino acids. CDR1 is DFQATT, CDR2 SNEGSKA, per germline (reference sequence). CDR3 in amino acids: CSARGPGHRSSGNTIYF. CDR3 sequence (DNA): TGCAGTGCTAGAGGCCCGGGACACAGAAGCTCTGGAAACACCATATATTTT.

In this sample, this clonotype turned up a few times. The rearrangement uses TRBV20-1 and TRBJ1-2; 9 nucleotides agree with TRBD1. The CDR3 covers 14 residues. Germline CDR1 and CDR2: DFQATT and SNEGSKA (reference sequence). V lost 0 bases to trimming and J lost 3 bases; unmatched junction nucleotides: 2. The CDR3 sequence: CSARDRTGDYGYTF. Here the CDR3 DNA reads TGCAGTGCTAGAGATCGGACAGGGGACTATGGCTACACCTTC.

This chain joins TRBV20-1 and TRBJ1-5, with 8 bases that match TRBD1. Germline CDR1 and CDR2: DFQATT and SNEGSKA (reference sequence). This CDR3 is 11 amino acids long. V was pared by 0 bases and J by 14 bases, with 3 bases of the junction left unmatched. The CDR3, as DNA: TGCAGTGCTAGAGAACAGGGGGACAAGCATTTT. Translating gives CSAREQGDKHF.

As regards this clonotype: The conserved phenylalanine or tryptophan is not found at the CDR3 terminus, so this likely reflects a read error. This chain connects TRBV10-2 to TRBJ2-5, with D possibly TRBD1 on 6 matching bases. The CDR3 length is 15 residues. Germline CDR1 and CDR2: WSHSY and SAAADI. The V end lost 4 bases, the J end lost 1 base, and 13 bases lay between the germline ends. CDR3: CASSADSGLQETQYS. The CDR3 coding sequence is TGCGCCAGCAGTGCGGACAGCGGACTCCAAGAGACCCAGTACTCC.

The chain uses TRBV2 and TRBJ2-7, with 7 bases aligning to TRBD1. Near its end, the DNA agrees better with TRBJ2-4, so the J call may be wrong. The CDR3 has 14 residues. CDR1 and CDR2 from the germline V gene are SNHLY and FYNNEI. The chain's CDR3 is CAIDRVGAKNIQYF. The CDR3 nucleotides are TGTGCCATCGACAGGGTTGGGGCCAAAAACATTCAGTACTTC.